This TCR beta chain was captured by sequencing in a study of beta chain features in type 1 diabetes. Study-level points and caveats: Within patients, naive, central memory and Treg TCRB repertoires seemed more similar than within healthy donors.

Sequencing targeted expressed TCRB transcripts, as all isolated RNA had been reverse transcribed. The table came from immunoSEQ multiplex PCR; TCRdb's copy has only in-frame clones and leaves some out. The sample includes 900,000 or so clones, 15% to 20% seen only once; the top ten take around 0.02%. This clone was detected a few times. Its specificity is not known. The germline V gene encodes CDR1 SGHRS and CDR2 YFSETQ. The trim removed 3 bases at V and 5 bases at J, leaving 3 bases unmatched. This CDR3 is built from 15 residues. The origin of this receptor is a woman aged 18-35 years in good health. Sequenced material: naive CD4+ T cells from blood. The V gene is TRBV5-1, the J gene TRBJ2-1; the match to TRBD2 covers 12 bases. The chain's CDR3 is CASSSRTSGNNEQFF. The CDR3 coding sequence is TGCGCCAGCAGCTCCAGGACTAGCGGGAACAATGAGCAGTTCTTC.